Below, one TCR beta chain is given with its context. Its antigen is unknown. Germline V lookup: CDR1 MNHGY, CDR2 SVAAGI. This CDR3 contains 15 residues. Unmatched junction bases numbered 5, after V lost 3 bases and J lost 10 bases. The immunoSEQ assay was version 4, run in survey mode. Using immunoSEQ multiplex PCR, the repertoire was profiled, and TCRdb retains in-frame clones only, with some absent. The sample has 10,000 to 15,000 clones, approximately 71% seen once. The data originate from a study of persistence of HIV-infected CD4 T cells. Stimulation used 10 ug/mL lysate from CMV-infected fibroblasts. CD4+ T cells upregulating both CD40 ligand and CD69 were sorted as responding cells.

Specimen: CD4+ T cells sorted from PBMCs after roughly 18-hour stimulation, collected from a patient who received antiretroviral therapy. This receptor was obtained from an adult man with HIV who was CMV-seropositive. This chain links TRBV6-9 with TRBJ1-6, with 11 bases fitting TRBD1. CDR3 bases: TGTGCCAGCAGTTACGCATGGACAGGGGGCTCACCCCTCCACTTT. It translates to CASSYAWTGGSPLHF.